A single sample gave rise to the 29 T cell receptor beta chains below, sequenced in a study of neurological immune-mediated disorders (dated by TCRdb to between 2018 and 2021). The method behind the library was 5' RACE. Sequencing was performed on an Illumina HiSeq 2500. TCRdb reanalyzed the raw reads on its own, using fastp at Q25 for trimming and MiXCR for clone calling, and kept in-frame beta chains. One record per CDR3 amino acid sequence lists the most common genes and DNA. The sample table contains around 44,000 distinct CDR3 sequences; only one count was recorded for approximately 2.4% of them. The top ten clones comprise around 12% of the sample. The sequencing input was PBMCs. These receptors all stem from a man aged 30 to 45 with multiple sclerosis.

This clonotype was observed many times. This chain links TRBV11-2 with TRBJ1-2; a possible D gene is TRBD1 (6 bases). Trimming stripped 1 base from V and 8 bases from J, with 11 bases between. The CDR3 runs 13 residues. The V gene's germline CDR1 is SGHAT and CDR2 FQNNGV. This chain's CDR3 is CASSLAQGTGYTF. DNA for the CDR3: TGTGCCAGCAGCTTAGCCCAGGGGACGGGCTACACCTTC.

There are many counts of this clonotype. This sequence joins TRBV10-2 and TRBJ2-1, with TRBD2 matching 10 bases. V trimming: 7 bases; J trimming: 6 bases; junction bases outside the gene matches: 3. Per germline, CDR1 WSHSY and CDR2 SAAADI. CDR3 length equals 13 residues. This chain's CDR3 is CASIGTSANEQFF. DNA for the CDR3: TGCGCCAGCATCGGGACTAGCGCCAATGAGCAGTTCTTC.

This clonotype was counted at least ten times. The chain recombines TRBV5-1 with TRBJ2-2; TRBD2 aligns across 8 bases. Germline V gene sequence: CDR1 SGHRS, CDR2 YFSETQ. Trimming cost V 3 bases and J 4 bases; bases outside gene matches: 2. CDR3 length equals 14 residues. The CDR3 DNA sequence: TGCGCCAGCAGCTGGGGACTAGGCACCGGGGAGCTGTTTTTT. This translates into CASSWGLGTGELFF.

At least ten counts were recorded for this clonotype. The V gene is TRBV12-3 or TRBV12-4, the J gene TRBJ2-1; D is undetermined. Trimming left V 6 bases short and J 10 bases short, with 16 bases between. The CDR3 sequence is 13 residues long. CDR3 residues: CASSPQKQLEQFF. CDR3 DNA: TGTGCCAGCAGCCCCCAGAAACAGTTGGAGCAGTTCTTC.

This clonotype appeared many times. The chain recombines TRBV25-1 with TRBJ1-1, with D possibly being TRBD1 (6 bases). Germline lookup yields CDR1 MGHDK and CDR2 SYGVNS. This CDR3 has 11 amino acids. Trimming took 3 bases from V and 10 from J, leaving 9 bases between them. CDR3 sequence: CASSDGTRAFF. The CDR3 DNA follows: TGTGCCAGCAGTGATGGGACAAGAGCTTTCTTT.

This clonotype showed up many times. The rearrangement links TRBV20-1 to TRBJ2-1; the D gene could be TRBD1 or TRBD2 (5 bases each). The CDR3 has 17 amino acids. Germline-derived CDR1 and CDR2 are DFQATT and SNEGSKA (reference sequence). V was clipped by 3 bases and J by 0 bases, with 18 bases between them. The CDR3 here is CSARFPGLAGSYNEQFF. CDR3 DNA sequence: TGCAGTGCTAGGTTTCCAGGGCTAGCCGGCTCCTACAATGAGCAGTTCTTC.

This clonotype has ten or more counts. The J gene is TRBJ2-2, the V gene TRBV5-6; D is uncertain. Looked up from germline, CDR1 is SGHDT and CDR2 is YYEEEE. The V gene lost 0 bases and the J gene lost 0 bases, with 6 bases spanning the gap. The CDR3 spans 15 residues. The CDR3 region is CASSLVGTNTGELFF. The CDR3 region has the DNA TGTGCCAGCAGCTTGGTGGGTACGAACACCGGGGAGCTGTTTTTT. The whole variable domain, remainder taken from reference TRBV5-6 and TRBJ2-2, is DAGVTQSPTHLIKTRGQQVTLRCSPKSGHDTVSWYQQALGQGPQFIFQYYEEEERQRGNFPDRFSGHQFPNYSSELNVNALLLGDSALYLCASSLVGTNTGELFFGEGSRLTVL.

This clonotype was recorded at least ten times. V gene TRBV15 combines with J gene TRBJ2-7, with D tentatively TRBD1 (6 bases). CDR3 length: 16 residues. With 2 bases removed from V and 0 bases from J, the gap between germline ends came to 14 bases. The V gene's germline CDR1 is LNHNV and CDR2 YYDKDF (reference sequence). CDR3 sequence: CATSRHRQGPSYEQYF. The DNA for the CDR3 is TGTGCCACCAGCAGACATCGTCAGGGGCCCTCCTACGAGCAGTACTTC. Supplemented by reference TRBV15 and TRBJ2-7, the full variable domain reads DAMVIQNPRYQVTQFGKPVTLSCSQTLNHNVMYWYQQKSSQAPKLLFHYYDKDFNNEADTPDNFQSRRPNTSFCFLDIRSPGLGDTAMYLCATSRHRQGPSYEQYFGPGTRLTVT.

This clonotype was counted a few times. With a much larger clone just one base away, this may be a read error. The V gene is TRBV27, the J gene TRBJ2-7; D is possibly TRBD1 (6 bases). Germline lookup yields CDR1 MNHEY and CDR2 SMNVEV (reference sequence). CDR3 length equals 14 residues. V lost 0 bases and J lost 3, with 9 bases in between. As DNA, the CDR3 is TGTGCCAGCAGTTTATCGCAAGGGGGCTACGAGCAGTACTTC. It specifies CASSLSQGGYEQYF.

This clonotype was detected many times. The chain is built from TRBV7-7 and TRBJ1-1; D is undetermined. This CDR3 region has 13 residues. The V gene lost 3 bases and the J gene lost 5 bases, with 10 bases spanning the gap. Germline loops: CDR1 SSHAT, CDR2 FNYEAQ (reference sequence). The chain's CDR3 is CASSLRLGTEAFF. Here the CDR3 DNA reads TGTGCCAGCAGCTTGAGATTAGGTACTGAAGCTTTCTTT. The full variable domain, with the rest looked up from reference TRBV7-7 and TRBJ1-1, is GAGVSQSPRYKVTKRGQDVTLRCDPISSHATLYWYQQALGQGPEFLTYFNYEAQPDKSGLPSDRFSAERPEGSISTLTIQRTEQRDSAMYRCASSLRLGTEAFFGQGTRLTVV.

This clonotype is categorized as medium-sized. The J gene is TRBJ2-2, the V gene TRBV7-3, with D uncertain. CDR1 and CDR2 (germline): SGHTA, FQGTGA. Trimming shortened V by 6 bases and J by 5 bases, and 7 bases separated the two germline ends. The CDR3 contains 12 residues. The chain's CDR3 is CASSLGTGELFF. The CDR3 bases are TGTGCCAGCAGTTTAGGAACCGGGGAGCTGTTTTTT.

This clonotype was picked up many times. The chain employs TRBV5-1 and TRBJ2-5; 9 nucleotides match TRBD2. This CDR3 is 14 amino acids long. The V segment lost 5 bases and the J segment 2 bases; nucleotides outside the gene matches: 4. Germline V gives CDR1 SGHRS, CDR2 YFSETQ. The CDR3 region is CASRGTSSQETQYF. The CDR3 nucleotides are TGCGCCAGCAGGGGGACTAGCAGTCAAGAGACCCAGTACTTC. The whole variable domain, filled in from reference TRBV5-1 and TRBJ2-5, reads KAGVTQTPRYLIKTRGQQVTLSCSPISGHRSVSWYQQTPGQGLQFLFEYFSETQRNKGNFPGRFSGRQFSNSRSEMNVSTLELGDSALYLCASRGTSSQETQYFGPGTRLLVL.

The table lists this clonotype with many counts. CDR3 sequence: CASSVTSGSWDTQYF. The CDR3 DNA follows: TGCGCCAGCAGCGTTACTAGCGGGAGTTGGGATACGCAGTATTTT. This chain joins TRBV5-1 and TRBJ2-3, with 11 bases matching TRBD2. Unmatched junction bases numbered 7, after V lost 4 bases and J lost 6 bases. The CDR3 covers 15 residues. Per the germline V gene, CDR1 is SGHRS and CDR2 is YFSETQ.

The sample holds many counts of this clonotype. V and J are TRBV6-5 and TRBJ1-1; 7 nucleotides agree with TRBD1. The V gene's germline CDR1 is MNHEY and CDR2 SVGAGI. J lost 7 bases, V lost 10 bases, and 12 bases had no gene match. This CDR3 region has 13 residues. For the CDR3, the DNA is TGTGCCACCTCCGGGCAGGGGGAAATTGAAGCTTTCTTT. Translated: CATSGQGEIEAFF.

This clonotype came up a few times. V gene TRBV2 combines with J gene TRBJ2-7, with 9 bases matching TRBD1. Germline V lookup: CDR1 SNHLY, CDR2 FYNNEI. The V and J ends lost 4 bases and 2 bases, in that order; junction bases with no gene match: 3. The CDR3 length is 14 residues. CDR3 sequence (DNA): TGTGCCAGCAGTGGGACAGGGGTCCCCTACGAGCAGTACTTC. This translates into CASSGTGVPYEQYF.

This clonotype was seen many times. The chain has TRBV20-1 and TRBJ1-2, with 7 bases fitting TRBD1. This CDR3 has 13 amino acids. The V gene end was trimmed by 6 bases and the J gene end by 8 bases; junction bases not matched to a gene: 12. CDR1 is DFQATT, CDR2 SNEGSKA, per germline (reference sequence). The CDR3, as DNA: TGCAGTGCCCACACAGGGGCGCCCTTAGGCTACACCTTC. Translated, it gives CSAHTGAPLGYTF.

Many counts were recorded for this clonotype. The chain carries TRBV15 and TRBJ2-1; 13 bases agree with TRBD2. This CDR3 is 17 amino acids long. Germline V lookup: CDR1 LNHNV, CDR2 YYDKDF (reference sequence). V gave up 5 bases and J gave up 1 base; unmatched junction bases: 5. As DNA, the CDR3 is TGTGCCACCAGCTCCCGACTAGCGGGGGGTTCCTACAATGAGCAGTTCTTC. Amino acids: CATSSRLAGGSYNEQFF. Full variable domain (remainder filled in from reference TRBV15 and TRBJ2-1): DAMVIQNPRYQVTQFGKPVTLSCSQTLNHNVMYWYQQKSSQAPKLLFHYYDKDFNNEADTPDNFQSRRPNTSFCFLDIRSPGLGDTAMYLCATSSRLAGGSYNEQFFGPGTRLTVL.

This clonotype occurred many times. This chain uses TRBV9 with TRBJ2-1; D is possibly TRBD2 (6 bases). The CDR3 is 16 amino acids. V lost 3 bases, J lost 5 bases, and 18 bases lay in between. Germline values: CDR1 SGDLS, CDR2 YYNGEE. Here the CDR3 DNA reads TGTGCCAGCAGCGCGACAGCGGGTATGGGGCACAATGAGCAGTTCTTC. Residues: CASSATAGMGHNEQFF.

Many counts were recorded for this clonotype. The V call is TRBV20-1, the J call TRBJ2-5; perhaps TRBD1 as D (6 bases). V was clipped by 2 bases and J by 5 bases, with 18 bases between them. This CDR3 contains 15 residues. The germline V gene has CDR1 DFQATT and CDR2 SNEGSKA (reference sequence). CDR3 loop: CSARYYRVRWETQYF. The CDR3 nucleotides are TGCAGTGCTAGATACTACAGGGTACGATGGGAGACCCAGTACTTC.

This clonotype has a count of ten or more. CDR3 in amino acids: CASSYSTASGMQETQYF. The CDR3 DNA is TGTGCCAGCAGTTACTCGACGGCTAGCGGGATGCAAGAGACCCAGTACTTC. V is TRBV6-5 and J is TRBJ2-5, with 9 bases aligning to TRBD2. This CDR3 region has 17 residues. Germline CDR1 and CDR2: MNHEY and SVGAGI. V was clipped by 0 bases and J by 2 bases; unmatched bases: 7.

This clonotype was recorded at least ten times. The chain carries TRBV9 and TRBJ2-7; D might be TRBD1 or TRBD2, each matching 5 bases. Germline-derived CDR1 and CDR2 are SGDLS and YYNGEE. This CDR3 has 15 amino acids. The V gene lost 0 bases and the J gene lost 0 bases, with 10 bases spanning the gap. CDR3 sequence: CASSVAYGASYEQYF. The CDR3 nucleotides read TGTGCCAGCAGCGTAGCTTACGGGGCCTCCTACGAGCAGTACTTC.

The chain uses TRBV28 and TRBJ2-7, with unresolved D. Germline-derived CDR1 and CDR2 are MDHEN and SYDVKM. V shed 8 bases and J shed 0 bases, with 8 bases lying between them. The CDR3 length is 12 residues. Here the CDR3 reads CASLTSSYEQYF. CDR3 DNA sequence: TGTGCCAGCCTCACCAGCTCCTACGAGCAGTACTTC.

At least ten counts were recorded for this clonotype. This chain connects TRBV12-3 or TRBV12-4 to TRBJ2-2; D is possibly TRBD2 (6 bases). Trimming removed 3 bases at V and 7 bases at J, with 12 bases between. The CDR3 has 14 residues. CDR3 in amino acids: CASSLQGLVGELFF. As DNA, the CDR3 is TGTGCCAGCAGTTTGCAGGGACTGGTCGGGGAGCTGTTTTTT.

This clonotype was detected ten times or more. V usage is TRBV5-1 and J usage is TRBJ1-1, with 8 bases identical to TRBD1. This CDR3 comprises 14 residues. The germline V gene encodes CDR1 SGHRS and CDR2 YFSETQ. The junction had 4 bases not matched to a gene; V was cut back by 4 bases and J by 2 bases. The CDR3 DNA is TGCGCCAGCAGCGGGGGACAGGTAAACACTGAAGCTTTCTTT. Amino acid sequence: CASSGGQVNTEAFF. Full variable domain (outside the CDR3, taken from reference TRBV5-1 and TRBJ1-1): KAGVTQTPRYLIKTRGQQVTLSCSPISGHRSVSWYQQTPGQGLQFLFEYFSETQRNKGNFPGRFSGRQFSNSRSEMNVSTLELGDSALYLCASSGGQVNTEAFFGQGTRLTVV.

This clonotype was counted at least ten times. J is TRBJ1-1 and V is TRBV5-1; D is undetermined. Trimming pared 3 bases from V and 7 bases from J, leaving 10 bases between. The germline V gene encodes CDR1 SGHRS and CDR2 YFSETQ. This CDR3 is built from 12 residues. CDR3 DNA: TGCGCCAGCAGCTCAACGGGCAGTGAAGCTTTCTTT. This translates into CASSSTGSEAFF.

This clonotype has a count of ten or more. The chain has TRBV4-1 and TRBJ2-7; TRBD2 is a possible D gene (6 bases). Between the trimmed V and J ends, which lost 0 bases and 2 bases, there was a span of 17 bases. Looked up from germline, CDR1 is MGHRA and CDR2 is YSYEKL. The CDR3 is 17 amino acids. The CDR3 region has the DNA TGCGCCAGCAGCCAAGATGGAGGGGCTCTTTCGACCTACGAGCAGTACTTC. As protein: CASSQDGGALSTYEQYF.

This clonotype showed up many times. This chain links TRBV20-1 with TRBJ2-1, with D possibly matching TRBD2 (6 bases). Trimming removed 1 base from V and 1 base from J, with 8 bases in between. The CDR3 runs 14 residues. Germline V gives CDR1 DFQATT, CDR2 SNEGSKA (reference sequence). The DNA of the CDR3 is TGCAGTGCTAGAGGACTAGAGTCCTACAATGAGCAGTTCTTC. Residues: CSARGLESYNEQFF.

This clonotype was observed at least ten times. CDR3 region: CASSPWGARNGELFF. The CDR3 DNA reads as TGTGCCAGCAGCCCATGGGGGGCGCGCAACGGGGAGCTGTTTTTT. The chain recombines TRBV12-3 or TRBV12-4 with TRBJ2-2; possibly TRBD1 or TRBD2 for D (6 bases each). The CDR3 is made up of 15 amino acids. Trimming took 6 bases from V and 7 from J, leaving 18 bases between them.

This clonotype came up many times. The V call is TRBV20-1, the J call TRBJ2-7; D is possibly TRBD1 (5 bases). Germline loops: CDR1 DFQATT, CDR2 SNEGSKA (reference sequence). V was shortened by 0 bases and J by 5 bases, with 23 bases between the two germline ends. This CDR3 region has 17 residues. DNA of the CDR3: TGCAGTGCTAGAGATACACAGCTAAGGCAGGGTGTGAACGAGCAGTACTTC. Its protein is CSARDTQLRQGVNEQYF.